This T cell receptor beta chain comes out of a study of control samples from healthy donors and cancer patients. V shed 6 bases and J 2 bases; nucleotides not matched to a gene: 10. The CDR3 has 16 amino acids. Germline CDR1 SGHRS, CDR2 YFSETQ. Produced via immunoSEQ multiplex PCR; TCRdb's table is partial and in-frame only. The repertoire holds fewer than 200,000 clones, with 85% to 95% as singletons. The sequence was obtained from a man aged 25 to 45 in good health. Specimen: blood. The chain carries TRBV5-1 and TRBJ2-3; 9 nucleotides agree with TRBD2. CDR3 loop: CASTGGRAIDTDTQYF. The CDR3 DNA reads as TGCGCCAGCACCGGCGGGAGGGCCATCGACACAGATACGCAGTATTTT.